This entry lists 13 T cell receptor beta chains sequenced from one sample in a study of cytomegalovirus exposure and HLA in healthy donors. TCRdb keeps only in-frame clones here, not all; method: immunoSEQ multiplex PCR. The data contain 150,000 to 200,000 clones, over 80% of them singletons. Sample: PBMCs. These receptor sequences come from a man younger than 45 in good health and CMV-seropositive.

The gene calls are TRBV7-9 and TRBJ1-1; D is undetermined. V lost 4 bases, J lost 0 bases, and 15 bases lay in between. The length of the CDR3 is 16 residues. CDR1 is SEHNR, CDR2 FQNEAQ, per germline (reference sequence). Here the CDR3 reads CASSSRQADLNTEAFF. The CDR3, as DNA: TGTGCCAGCAGCTCCCGCCAGGCCGACCTGAACACTGAAGCTTTCTTT.

The V gene is TRBV6-1, the J gene TRBJ2-7; 7 nucleotides agree with TRBD2. This CDR3 has 15 amino acids. J was trimmed by 5 bases and V by 5 bases; bases with no gene match: 12. Germline CDR1 and CDR2: MNHNS and SASEGT. The CDR3 region is CASSHPGSREDEQYF. CDR3 in DNA: TGTGCCAGCAGTCACCCGGGCAGCCGGGAGGACGAGCAGTACTTC.

The chain combines TRBV6-5 with TRBJ2-7, with D perhaps matching TRBD1 (6 bases). The V end lost 11 bases, the J end lost 6 bases, and 17 bases lay between the germline ends. The CDR3 is made up of 12 amino acids. The germline gives CDR1 MNHEY, CDR2 SVGAGI. CDR3 nucleotide sequence: TGTGCCCACTACAGGGTAGAGTGCGAGCAGTACTTC. It specifies CAHYRVECEQYF.

The rearrangement links TRBV5-1 to TRBJ2-3; 8 nucleotides align to TRBD2. From germline, CDR1 is SGHRS and CDR2 YFSETQ. The CDR3 spans 18 residues. After removal of 0 bases from V and 5 bases from J, the junction contained 14 bases not matched to a gene. The CDR3 loop is CASSLGSVAGGAKDTQYF. Written as DNA, the CDR3 is TGCGCCAGCAGCTTGGGCTCAGTCGCCGGGGGGGCCAAAGATACGCAGTATTTT.

The J gene is TRBJ1-2, the V gene TRBV5-6; 10 bases line up with TRBD1. Germline loops: CDR1 SGHDT, CDR2 YYEEEE. The CDR3 is 15 residues long. The junction had 9 bases not matched to a gene; V was cut back by 4 bases and J by 6 bases. CDR3 DNA sequence: TGTGCCAGCAGCCTCCGGGACAGGGGAGCACATGGCTACACCTTC. This translates into CASSLRDRGAHGYTF.

The rearrangement joins TRBV29-1 to TRBJ1-4; D not resolved. The length of the CDR3 is 12 residues. The germline CDR1 and CDR2 sequences are SQVTM and ANQGSEA. Trimming cost V 6 bases and J 5 bases, with 10 bases left between them. The CDR3 nucleotides are TGCAGCGTGCCCACAGAGAATGAAAAACTGTTTTTT. Translated, it gives CSVPTENEKLFF.

The chain recombines TRBV7-9 with TRBJ2-7, with TRBD1 identical over 8 bases. V dropped 5 bases and J dropped 5; count of bases not matched to a gene: 14. Germline CDR1 is SEHNR and CDR2 is FQNEAQ (reference sequence). CDR3 length: 16 amino acids. DNA of the CDR3: TGTGCCAGCAGCCCAGAGGGACAGGCCCACCATGACGAGCAGTACTTC. It translates to CASSPEGQAHHDEQYF.

The chain uses TRBV7-2 and TRBJ1-4; D not resolved. The V gene lost 5 bases and the J gene lost 8 bases, with 12 bases spanning the gap. The CDR3 runs to 13 residues. In germline, CDR1 is SGHTA, CDR2 FQGNSA. For the CDR3, the DNA is TGTGCCAGCAGCAAAGGGCCTAGCGAAAAACTGTTTTTT. It is translated as CASSKGPSEKLFF. The variable domain in full, with the rest retrieved from reference TRBV7-2 and TRBJ1-4, is GAGVSQSPSNKVTEKGKDVELRCDPISGHTALYWYRQSLGQGLEFLIYFQGNSAPDKSGLPSDRFSAERTGGSVSTLTIQRTQQEDSAVYLCASSKGPSEKLFFGSGTQLSVL.

This chain joins TRBV19 and TRBJ2-1, with D possibly being TRBD2 (6 bases). The CDR3 extends over 13 amino acids. Trimming left V 5 bases short and J 9 bases short, with 14 bases between. Per germline, CDR1 LNHDA and CDR2 SQIVND (reference sequence). This CDR3 is CASSAGGAFEQFF. The CDR3 bases are TGTGCCAGTAGTGCCGGGGGAGCTTTTGAGCAGTTCTTC. Together with reference TRBV19 and TRBJ2-1, the CDR3 gives the full variable domain: DGGITQSPKYLFRKEGQNVTLSCEQNLNHDAMYWYRQDPGQGLRLIYYSQIVNDFQKGDIAEGYSVSREKKESFPLTVTSAQKNPTAFYLCASSAGGAFEQFFGPGTRLTVL.

This clone was seen a few times. V gene TRBV6-4 combines with J gene TRBJ2-2; TRBD2 matches 10 bases. J was trimmed by 3 bases and V by 5 bases; bases with no gene match: 0. Germline CDR1 reads MRHNA; CDR2 reads SNTAGT. The CDR3 totals 14 residues. CDR3: CASSTSGDTGELFF. CDR3 nucleotides: TGTGCCAGCAGTACTAGCGGGGACACCGGGGAGCTGTTTTTT.

This chain links TRBV27 with TRBJ2-7; the D gene is possibly TRBD2 (7 bases). Trimming left V 4 bases short and J 6 bases short, with 16 bases between. Germline lookup yields CDR1 MNHEY and CDR2 SMNVEV (reference sequence). This CDR3 region has 14 residues. The CDR3 DNA follows: TGTGCCAGCAGTTCTGCGGGGGCAAGCGGCGAGCAGTACTTC. It codes for CASSSAGASGEQYF.

Here the CDR3 DNA reads TGTGCCAGCAGCGCCCAAACAGGGAAAAAGGGAGAGACCCAGTACTTC. This codes for CASSAQTGKKGETQYF. V and J are TRBV7-2 and TRBJ2-5; D possibly corresponds to TRBD1 (6 bases). CDR1 SGHTA and CDR2 FQGNSA come from the germline V gene. V lost 5 bases and J lost 4, with 20 bases in between. This CDR3 region has 16 residues.

This clone has a handful of counts. An end of the junction does not agree with germline; a read error may underlie this. The chain has TRBV7-8 and TRBJ1-1; D is unclear. Germline V gene lookup returns CDR1 SGHVS and CDR2 FQNEAQ. The CDR3 length is 12 residues. The CDR3 coding sequence is TGTGCCAGCAGCTCCCGGACCGGAGGGTTGTCCTTT. Protein: CASSSRTGGLSF. Looking up the rest from reference TRBV7-8 and TRBJ1-1 gives the full variable domain: GAGVSQSPRYKVAKRGQDVALRCDPISGHVSLFWYQQALGQGPEFLTYFQNEAQLDKSGLPSDRFFAERPEGSVSTLKIQRTQQEDSAVYLCASSSRTGGLSFGQGTRLTVV.